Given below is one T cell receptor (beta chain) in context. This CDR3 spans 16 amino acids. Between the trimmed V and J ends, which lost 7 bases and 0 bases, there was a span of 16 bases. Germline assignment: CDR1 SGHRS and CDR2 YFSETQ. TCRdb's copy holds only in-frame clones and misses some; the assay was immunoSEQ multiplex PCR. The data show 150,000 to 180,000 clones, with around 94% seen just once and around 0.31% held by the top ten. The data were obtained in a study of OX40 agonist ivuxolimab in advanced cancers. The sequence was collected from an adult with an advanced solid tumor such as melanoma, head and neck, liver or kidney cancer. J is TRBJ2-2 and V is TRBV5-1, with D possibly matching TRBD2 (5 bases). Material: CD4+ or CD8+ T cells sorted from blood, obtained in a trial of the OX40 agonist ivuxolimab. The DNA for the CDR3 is TGCGCCAGCCAAAGCGGCGGACTCGCGAACACCGGGGAGCTGTTTTTT. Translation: CASQSGGLANTGELFF. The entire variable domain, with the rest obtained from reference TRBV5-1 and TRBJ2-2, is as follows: KAGVTQTPRYLIKTRGQQVTLSCSPISGHRSVSWYQQTPGQGLQFLFEYFSETQRNKGNFPGRFSGRQFSNSRSEMNVSTLELGDSALYLCASQSGGLANTGELFFGEGSRLTVL.